This T cell receptor (beta chain) was identified during a study of blood T cell repertoires in COVID-19. The CDR3 runs to 14 residues. Per the germline V gene, CDR1 is MNHEY and CDR2 is SVGAGI. V was cut by 8 bases and J by 2 bases, with 13 bases left in between. Sequenced by immunoSEQ multiplex PCR; TCRdb stores in-frame clones only, minus some. The data show under 50,000 clones, over 75% seen once. The V and J genes are TRBV6-5 and TRBJ1-3; a weak D match, TRBD1 (5 bases). The receptor was isolated from a woman in her forties with acute or convalescent COVID-19. The sequenced sample was peripheral blood. CDR3 nucleotide sequence: TGTGCCAGCTCTCAGGGCAACACTGGAAACACCATATATTTT. Translating gives CASSQGNTGNTIYF.